This T cell receptor beta chain was sequenced for a study of CD8+ T cells in alopecia areata. Study summary: Treatment ran 6 to 18 months, with 6 months of follow-up afterward.

The authors extracted RNA and reverse transcribed it into cDNA as the sequencing template. TCRdb keeps only in-frame clones here, not all; method: immunoSEQ multiplex PCR. The sample holds 61,000 or so clones, 95% to 97% seen once. CDR3 length: 16 amino acids. Trimming took 1 base from V and 2 from J; bases not matched to a gene: 5. Per germline, CDR1 SGHVS and CDR2 FQNEAQ. Lesional scalp tissue (obtained by punch biopsy) and peripheral blood were collected from alopecia areata patients. PBMCs yielded sorted CD4+ and CD8+ T cells. The receptor was isolated from a human donor with alopecia areata. The V call is TRBV7-8, the J call TRBJ2-1; 7 nucleotides agree with TRBD2. The source was CD8+ T cells sorted from blood, collected at week 0. The CDR3 coding sequence is TGTGCCAGCAGCTTAGTCCCAGGGAGGGCCTACAATGAGCAGTTCTTC. This codes for CASSLVPGRAYNEQFF.